These 5 T cell receptor beta chains share one sample of origin, sequenced in a study of blood T cell repertoires in COVID-19. Assay used: immunoSEQ multiplex PCR; TCRdb lists only in-frame clones, some missing. Among 95,000 to 110,000 clones listed, over 80% were seen once. Sequenced: peripheral blood. The receptors come from a man aged 50-59 years with acute or convalescent COVID-19.

This sequence joins TRBV19 and TRBJ2-1; D may be TRBD2 (7 bases). Looked up from germline, CDR1 is LNHDA and CDR2 is SQIVND (reference sequence). CDR3 length: 15 amino acids. Between the trimmed V and J ends, which lost 5 bases and 8 bases, there was a span of 19 bases. The CDR3 protein is CASSVLRGLFDEQFF. The CDR3 DNA sequence: TGTGCCAGTAGTGTCTTGCGGGGGCTCTTTGATGAGCAGTTCTTC.

Note on this clone: The junction departs from germline at one end; a sequencing error may be responsible. V gene TRBV28 combines with J gene TRBJ2-5; D is uncertain. This CDR3 comprises 15 residues. CDR1 and CDR2 (germline): MDHEN, SYDVKM. CDR3: CVSSFPRSGQETQYF. In DNA, the CDR3 is TGTGTCAGCAGTTTCCCCCGCTCGGGTCAAGAGACCCAGTACTTC.

The table lists this clone with a count of one. The chain recombines TRBV4-1 with TRBJ2-3, with 7 positions matching TRBD2. The CDR3 covers 15 residues. The V segment lost 1 base and the J segment 2 bases; nucleotides outside the gene matches: 3. Germline assignment: CDR1 MGHRA and CDR2 YSYEKL. The CDR3: CASSQALAVTDTQYF. The CDR3, as DNA: TGCGCCAGCAGCCAAGCCCTAGCGGTCACAGATACGCAGTATTTT.

The chain has TRBV11-2 and TRBJ2-1, with TRBD1 identical over 7 bases. The CDR3 totals 13 residues. The junction had 6 bases not matched to a gene; V was cut back by 6 bases and J by 7 bases. Germline V gene sequence: CDR1 SGHAT, CDR2 FQNNGV. CDR3 sequence: CASRSDRANEQFF. The CDR3 nucleotides are TGTGCCAGCAGATCAGACAGGGCGAATGAGCAGTTCTTC.

The CDR3 DNA reads as TGCGCCAGCAGCTTGGGGCTAGCGGGAGGGCCCGGGGAGACCCAGTACTTC. It codes for CASSLGLAGGPGETQYF. The chain carries TRBV5-1 and TRBJ2-5; 12 nucleotides match TRBD2. V lost 0 bases to trimming and J lost 5 bases; unmatched junction nucleotides: 8. The CDR3 loop spans 17 amino acids. From germline, CDR1 is SGHRS and CDR2 YFSETQ.